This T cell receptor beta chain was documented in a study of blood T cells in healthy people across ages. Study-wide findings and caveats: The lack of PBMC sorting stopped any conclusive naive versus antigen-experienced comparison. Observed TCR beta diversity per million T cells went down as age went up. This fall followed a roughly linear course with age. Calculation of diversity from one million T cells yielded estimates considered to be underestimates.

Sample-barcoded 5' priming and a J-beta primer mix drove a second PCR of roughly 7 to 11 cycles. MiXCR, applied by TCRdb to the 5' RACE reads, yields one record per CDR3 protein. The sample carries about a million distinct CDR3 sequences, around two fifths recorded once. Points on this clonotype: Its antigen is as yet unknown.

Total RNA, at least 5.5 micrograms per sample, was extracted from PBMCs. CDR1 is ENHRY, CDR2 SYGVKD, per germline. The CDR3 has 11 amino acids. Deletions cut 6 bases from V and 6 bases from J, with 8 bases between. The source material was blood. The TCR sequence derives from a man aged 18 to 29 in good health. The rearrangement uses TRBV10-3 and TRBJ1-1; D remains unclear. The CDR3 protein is CAIRDVAEAFF. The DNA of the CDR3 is TGTGCCATCAGGGATGTGGCTGAAGCTTTCTTT.